A selection of T cell receptor beta chains follows, all from one sample in a study of control samples from healthy donors and cancer patients. Profiling relied on immunoSEQ multiplex PCR, and the TCRdb table lists in-frame clones only, not all of them. Of approximately 97,000 clones listed, about 86% are singletons. Sequencing was carried out using blood. Source of these receptors: a man between 25 and 39 years old in good health. The CDR3 runs from the conserved cysteine through the conserved F or W. The order of the fields is V gene, D gene, J gene, clone size, CDR3 DNA, CDR3 protein. D genes are given only for firm matches. For some rows the clone size is stated as once, few or many, or as a class when expanded; others skip it.

v_call: TRBV12-5; d_call: .; j_call: TRBJ2-7; clone_size: few; cdr3_nt: TGTGCTAGTGGTTACTCGGGATCCCGGGCGTTCGAGCAGTACTTC; cdr3_aa: CASGYSGSRAFEQYF
v_call: TRBV30; d_call: TRBD2; j_call: TRBJ2-2; clone_size: .; cdr3_nt: TGTGCCTGGAGTGTACTAGCGGGAGACACCGGGGAGCTGTTTTTT; cdr3_aa: CAWSVLAGDTGELFF
v_call: TRBV4-1; d_call: .; j_call: TRBJ1-1; clone_size: few; cdr3_nt: TGCGCCAGCAGCCAAGGTGCGGGGACTGAAGCTTTCTTT; cdr3_aa: CASSQGAGTEAFF
v_call: TRBV5-6; d_call: .; j_call: TRBJ1-1; clone_size: few; cdr3_nt: TGTGCCAGCAGCTTGGACCCGGGGGTGAACACTGAAGCTTTCTTT; cdr3_aa: CASSLDPGVNTEAFF
v_call: TRBV30; d_call: TRBD2; j_call: TRBJ2-2; clone_size: .; cdr3_nt: TGTGCCTGGAGTTATGGAGGGAGGGCCTTCGGGGAGCTGTTTTTT; cdr3_aa: CAWSYGGRAFGELFF
v_call: TRBV2; d_call: TRBD2; j_call: TRBJ2-7; clone_size: .; cdr3_nt: TGTGCCAGCCGTCAGGGACTAGCGTACCACGAGCAGTACTTC; cdr3_aa: CASRQGLAYHEQYF
v_call: TRBV7-6; d_call: TRBD2; j_call: TRBJ2-5; clone_size: .; cdr3_nt: TGTGCCAGCAGCTTATCCGGGACTAGCGGGGGGGGTTCCCAAGAGACCCAGTACTTC; cdr3_aa: CASSLSGTSGGGSQETQYF
v_call: TRBV3-1/TRBV3-2; d_call: TRBD2; j_call: TRBJ2-7; clone_size: .; cdr3_nt: TGTGCCAGCAGCAAGGCGGGAGTGGACGAGCAGTACTTC; cdr3_aa: CASSKAGVDEQYF
v_call: TRBV5-4; d_call: .; j_call: TRBJ1-1; clone_size: .; cdr3_nt: TGTGCCAGCAGTCCCCGGACCCTTAACACTGAAGCTTTCTTT; cdr3_aa: CASSPRTLNTEAFF
v_call: TRBV3-1/TRBV3-2; d_call: .; j_call: TRBJ2-7; clone_size: .; cdr3_nt: TGTGCCAGCAGCCAAGATTACAACAGGGTATACGAGCAGTACTTC; cdr3_aa: CASSQDYNRVYEQYF
v_call: TRBV10-3; d_call: .; j_call: TRBJ2-3; clone_size: .; cdr3_nt: TGTGCCATCTCAGAGTCCACTGGCACAGATACGCAGTATTTT; cdr3_aa: CAISESTGTDTQYF
v_call: TRBV4-1; d_call: TRBD1; j_call: TRBJ1-1; clone_size: .; cdr3_nt: TGCGCCAGCAGCCATGGCCCCCCGAGGGACAGGAGGTGGACTGAAGCTTTCTTT; cdr3_aa: CASSHGPPRDRRWTEAFF
v_call: TRBV10-3; d_call: TRBD2; j_call: TRBJ2-3; clone_size: .; cdr3_nt: TGTGCCACAACCCTGGCTAGCGGGATGGATACGCAGTATTTT; cdr3_aa: CATTLASGMDTQYF
v_call: TRBV7-3; d_call: .; j_call: TRBJ2-5; clone_size: .; cdr3_nt: TGTGCCAGCAGCTTAACAACAGAGCAAGAGACCCAGTACTTC; cdr3_aa: CASSLTTEQETQYF
v_call: TRBV7-2; d_call: .; j_call: TRBJ2-7; clone_size: .; cdr3_nt: TGTGCCAGCAGCTGGGGAGATACAGGGCTAGGCGAGCAGTACTTC; cdr3_aa: CASSWGDTGLGEQYF
v_call: TRBV3-1/TRBV3-2; d_call: .; j_call: TRBJ1-6; clone_size: .; cdr3_nt: TGTGCCAGCAGCCAAGTAGGTTCACCCCTCCACTTT; cdr3_aa: CASSQVGSPLHF